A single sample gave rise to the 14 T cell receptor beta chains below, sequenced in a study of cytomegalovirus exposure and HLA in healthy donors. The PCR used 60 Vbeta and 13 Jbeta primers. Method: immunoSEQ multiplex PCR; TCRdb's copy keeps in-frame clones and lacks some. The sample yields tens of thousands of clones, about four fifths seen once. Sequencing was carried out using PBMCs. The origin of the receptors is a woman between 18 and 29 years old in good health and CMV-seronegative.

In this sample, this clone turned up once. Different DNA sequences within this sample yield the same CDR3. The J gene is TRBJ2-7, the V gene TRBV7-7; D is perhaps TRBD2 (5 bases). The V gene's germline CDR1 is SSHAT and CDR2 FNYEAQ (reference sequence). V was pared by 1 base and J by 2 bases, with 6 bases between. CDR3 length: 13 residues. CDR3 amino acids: CASSLGRAYEQYF. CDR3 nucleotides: TGTGCCAGCAGCTTAGGGCGGGCCTACGAGCAGTACTTC.

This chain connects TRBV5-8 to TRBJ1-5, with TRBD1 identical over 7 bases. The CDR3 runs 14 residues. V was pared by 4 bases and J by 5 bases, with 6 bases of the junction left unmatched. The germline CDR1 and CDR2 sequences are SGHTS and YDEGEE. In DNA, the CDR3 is TGTGCCAGCAGCAAACAGGGGAGTTATCAGCCCCAGCATTTT. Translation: CASSKQGSYQPQHF. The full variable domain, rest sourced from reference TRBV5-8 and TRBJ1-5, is EAGVTQSPTHLIKTRGQQATLRCSPISGHTSVYWYQQALGLGLQFLLWYDEGEERNRGNFPPRFSGRQFPNYSSELNVNALELEDSALYLCASSKQGSYQPQHFGDGTRLSIL.

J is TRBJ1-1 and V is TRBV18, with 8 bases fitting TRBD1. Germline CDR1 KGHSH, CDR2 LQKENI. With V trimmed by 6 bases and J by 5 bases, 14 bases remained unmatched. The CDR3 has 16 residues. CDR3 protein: CASSPRAGGSSTEAFF. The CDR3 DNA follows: TGTGCCAGCTCTCCCAGGGCAGGGGGCAGCAGTACTGAAGCTTTCTTT. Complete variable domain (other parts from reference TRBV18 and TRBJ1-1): NAGVMQNPRHLVRRRGQEARLRCSPMKGHSHVYWYRQLPEEGLKFMVYLQKENIIDESGMPKERFSAEFPKEGPSILRIQQVVRGDSAAYFCASSPRAGGSSTEAFFGQGTRLTVV.

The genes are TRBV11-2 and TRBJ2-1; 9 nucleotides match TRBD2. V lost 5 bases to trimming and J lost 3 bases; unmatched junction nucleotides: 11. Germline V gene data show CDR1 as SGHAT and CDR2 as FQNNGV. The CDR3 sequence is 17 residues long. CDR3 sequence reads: CASSPQGGTSFYNEQFF. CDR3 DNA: TGTGCCAGCAGCCCCCAGGGGGGGACTAGCTTCTACAATGAGCAGTTCTTC. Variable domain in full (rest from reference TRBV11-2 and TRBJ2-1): EAGVAQSPRYKIIEKRQSVAFWCNPISGHATLYWYQQILGQGPKLLIQFQNNGVVDDSQLPKDRFSAERLKGVDSTLKIQPAKLEDSAVYLCASSPQGGTSFYNEQFFGPGTRLTVL.

The DNA of the CDR3 is TGTGCCAGCAGCGCACAAAGTTCGGATAGCGGGAGGGCCGGGAATGAGCAGTTCTTC. Translating it yields CASSAQSSDSGRAGNEQFF. The chain joins TRBV9 to TRBJ2-1; 11 bases fit TRBD2. Germline trimming cut 3 bases from V and 7 bases from J; bases unmatched to any gene: 18. Germline assignment: CDR1 SGDLS and CDR2 YYNGEE. The CDR3 consists of 19 residues.

The CDR3 DNA follows: TGTGCCAGCAGTTTGACAGTTTCCTACGAGCAGTACTTC. This encodes CASSLTVSYEQYF. The V call is TRBV28, the J call TRBJ2-7; D may be TRBD1 (5 bases). Trimming left V 3 bases short and J 1 base short, with 7 bases between. Germline-derived CDR1 and CDR2 are MDHEN and SYDVKM. The CDR3 totals 13 residues.

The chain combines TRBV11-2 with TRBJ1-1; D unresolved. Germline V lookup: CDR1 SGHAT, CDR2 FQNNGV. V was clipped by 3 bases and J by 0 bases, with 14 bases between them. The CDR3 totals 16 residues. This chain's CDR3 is CASSLNPGNMNTEAFF. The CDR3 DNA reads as TGTGCCAGCAGCTTGAATCCGGGAAACATGAACACTGAAGCTTTCTTT.

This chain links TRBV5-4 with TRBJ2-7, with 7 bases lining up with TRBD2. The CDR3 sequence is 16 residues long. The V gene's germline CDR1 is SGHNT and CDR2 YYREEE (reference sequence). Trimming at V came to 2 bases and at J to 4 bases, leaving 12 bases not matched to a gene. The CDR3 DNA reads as TGTGCCAGCAGCTTCCCGGGGAGGGGAAGGGATTACGAGCAGTACTTC. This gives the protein CASSFPGRGRDYEQYF.

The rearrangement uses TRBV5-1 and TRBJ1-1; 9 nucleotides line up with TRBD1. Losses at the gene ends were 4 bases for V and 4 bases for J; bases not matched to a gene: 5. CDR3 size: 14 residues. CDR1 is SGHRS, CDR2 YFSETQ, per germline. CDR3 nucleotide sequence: TGCGCCAGCAGCCCACAGGGGGCATCCACTGAAGCTTTCTTT. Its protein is CASSPQGASTEAFF.

The CDR3 bases are TGTGCCAGCAGACGGCAGGGGGCCCCTATCGGCTACACCTTC. Protein: CASRRQGAPIGYTF. The gene calls are TRBV6-5 and TRBJ1-2; TRBD1 agrees at 8 bases. V was pared by 6 bases and J by 8 bases, with 11 bases of the junction left unmatched. CDR1 MNHEY and CDR2 SVGAGI come from the germline V gene. CDR3 length: 14 residues.

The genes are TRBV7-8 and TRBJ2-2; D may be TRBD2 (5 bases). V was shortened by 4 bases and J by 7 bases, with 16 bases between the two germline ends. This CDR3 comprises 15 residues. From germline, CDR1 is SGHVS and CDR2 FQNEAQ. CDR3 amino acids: CASSYRGKRVGELFF. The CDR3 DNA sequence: TGTGCCAGCAGCTACCGGGGAAAGAGGGTCGGGGAGCTGTTTTTT.

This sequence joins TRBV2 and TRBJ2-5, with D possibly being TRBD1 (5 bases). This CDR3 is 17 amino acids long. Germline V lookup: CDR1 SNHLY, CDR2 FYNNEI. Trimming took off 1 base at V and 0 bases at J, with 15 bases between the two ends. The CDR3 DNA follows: TGTGCCAGCAGTGAAGTTTCGACAGAACCTTACCAAGAGACCCAGTACTTC. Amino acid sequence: CASSEVSTEPYQETQYF.

CDR3 sequence reads: CASSYRGGETQYF. The CDR3 nucleotides are TGTGCCAGCAGCTACAGGGGAGGAGAGACCCAGTACTTC. The V and J genes are TRBV28 and TRBJ2-5; D may be TRBD1 (7 bases). This CDR3 contains 13 residues. Between the trimmed V and J ends, which lost 6 bases and 4 bases, there was a span of 12 bases. Germline V gene sequence: CDR1 MDHEN, CDR2 SYDVKM.

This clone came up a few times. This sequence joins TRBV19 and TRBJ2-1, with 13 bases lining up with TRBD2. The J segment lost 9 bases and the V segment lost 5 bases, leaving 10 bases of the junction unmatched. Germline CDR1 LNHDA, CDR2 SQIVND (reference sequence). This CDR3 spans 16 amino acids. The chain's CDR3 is CASSYPGTSGIGEQFF. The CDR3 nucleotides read TGTGCCAGTAGTTACCCCGGGACTAGCGGGATCGGTGAGCAGTTCTTC.